This TCR beta chain was sequenced in a study of OX40 agonist ivuxolimab in advanced cancers. Across the whole study: Earlier treatment with anti-PD-1, anti-PD-L1 or anti-CTLA-4 was permitted, and over 35% had received some. Partial responses were achieved by three patients, one with hepatocellular carcinoma and two with cutaneous melanoma. Points from the study as a whole: At 0.1 to 3.0 mg/kg and by week 6, CD4+ and CD8+ T cells in the blood had expanded clonally. Among the least clonally expanded were partial responders at 0.1-3.0 mg/kg.

As concerns this clone: Its antigen remains unidentified.

Data came from immunoSEQ multiplex PCR; TCRdb stores just in-frame clones and leaves some out. The data show around 34,000 clones, 65% to 80% seen once. This sequence was found in an adult with an advanced solid tumor such as melanoma, head and neck, liver or kidney cancer. Sequenced here: CD4+ or CD8+ T cells sorted from blood, sampled in a trial of the OX40 agonist ivuxolimab.

CDR3 nucleotide sequence: TGTGCCAGCACCCCCCCCCTAGCGGGAACCGAAGGAGAGACCCAGTACTTC. This sequence encodes CASTPPLAGTEGETQYF. The chain combines TRBV27 with TRBJ2-5; TRBD2 aligns across 9 bases. V lost 7 bases to trimming and J lost 4 bases; unmatched junction nucleotides: 16. Germline CDR1 and CDR2: MNHEY and SMNVEV (reference sequence). The CDR3 is made up of 17 amino acids.